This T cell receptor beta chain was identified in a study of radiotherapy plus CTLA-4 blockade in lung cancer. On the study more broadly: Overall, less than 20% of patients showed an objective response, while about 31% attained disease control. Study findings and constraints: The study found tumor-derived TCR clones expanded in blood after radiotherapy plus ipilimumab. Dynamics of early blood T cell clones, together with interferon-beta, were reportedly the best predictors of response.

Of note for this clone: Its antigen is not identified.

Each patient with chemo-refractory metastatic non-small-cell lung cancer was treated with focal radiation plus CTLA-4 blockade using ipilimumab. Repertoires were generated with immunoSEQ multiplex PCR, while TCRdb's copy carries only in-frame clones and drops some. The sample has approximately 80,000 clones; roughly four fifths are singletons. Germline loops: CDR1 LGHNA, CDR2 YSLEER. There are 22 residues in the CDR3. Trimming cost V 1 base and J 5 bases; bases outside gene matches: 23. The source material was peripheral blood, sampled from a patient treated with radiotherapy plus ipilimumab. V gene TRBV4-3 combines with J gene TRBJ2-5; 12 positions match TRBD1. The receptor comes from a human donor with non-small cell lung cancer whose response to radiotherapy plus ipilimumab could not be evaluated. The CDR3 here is CASSQGIGEFGTGGLRRETQYF. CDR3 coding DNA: TGCGCCAGCAGCCAAGGGATTGGGGAATTCGGGACAGGGGGCTTAAGGAGGGAGACCCAGTACTTC.